The 13 T cell receptor beta chains below come from one sample, sequenced in a study of blood T cell dynamics during melanoma immunotherapy. Sequenced by immunoSEQ multiplex PCR; TCRdb stores in-frame clones only, minus some. The table records about 11,000 clones, over 70% of them present only once. Described time point: week 3, after first cycle of checkpoint inhibitor. This material consisted of blood, taken from a patient treated with checkpoint blockade. These receptors all stem from a human donor with melanoma.

This clone was seen once. J is TRBJ1-2 and V is TRBV10-2; D call uncertain. Germline values: CDR1 WSHSY, CDR2 SAAADI. This CDR3 has 14 residues. V dropped 0 bases and J dropped 5 bases, with 10 bases sitting between them. CDR3 residues: CASSESSLQYGYTF. CDR3 bases: TGCGCCAGCAGTGAGTCGTCCCTTCAATATGGCTACACCTTC.

In DNA form, the CDR3 reads TGTGCCAGCAGCTTAGGACCTAGCTCTGGGGCCAACGTCCTGACTTTC. It encodes CASSLGPSSGANVLTF. V gene TRBV7-3 combines with J gene TRBJ2-6; no definite D call. The CDR3 runs to 16 residues. The V and J ends lost 2 bases and 0 bases respectively, with 8 bases between them. Germline loops: CDR1 SGHTA, CDR2 FQGTGA.

The chain joins TRBV20-1 to TRBJ2-7, with a tentative D call TRBD2 (6 bases). Trimming stripped 2 bases from V and 6 bases from J, with 8 bases between. CDR1 and CDR2 (germline): DFQATT, SNEGSKA (reference sequence). The CDR3 runs 11 residues. As DNA, the CDR3 is TGCAGTGCTAGACGGACTATCGAGCAGTACTTC. Its translation: CSARRTIEQYF.

This clone was seen just once. This chain joins TRBV12-5 and TRBJ1-1; D gene ambiguous. Trimming removed 6 bases from V and 3 bases from J, with 11 bases in between. Germline values: CDR1 LGHNT, CDR2 FRNRAP. The CDR3 is 13 residues long. The CDR3 protein is CASGTSGDTEAFF. In DNA, the CDR3 is TGTGCTAGTGGGACCAGTGGGGACACTGAAGCTTTCTTT.

J is TRBJ2-7 and V is TRBV10-3; D tentatively fits TRBD1 or TRBD2 (5 bases each). This CDR3 is 14 amino acids long. From germline, CDR1 is ENHRY and CDR2 SYGVKD. The V end lost 6 bases, the J end lost 2 bases, and 14 bases lay between the germline ends. The DNA of the CDR3 is TGTGCCATCAGCCCCGGGACCTTAACCTACGAGCAGTACTTC. Its translation is CAISPGTLTYEQYF.

This sequence joins TRBV5-4 and TRBJ2-1; D may be TRBD2 (5 bases). V lost 0 bases to trimming and J lost 7 bases, with 20 bases between them. The germline gives CDR1 SGHNT, CDR2 YYREEE (reference sequence). CDR3 size: 17 residues. Here the CDR3 reads CASSLEPLFAGGNEQFF. The CDR3 coding sequence is TGTGCCAGCAGCTTGGAACCCTTATTTGCGGGCGGGAATGAGCAGTTCTTC.

The chain employs TRBV6-5 and TRBJ2-3, with D tentatively TRBD1 or TRBD2 (5 bases each). The CDR3 extends over 13 amino acids. Trimming left V 0 bases short and J 6 bases short, with 7 bases between. The germline gives CDR1 MNHEY, CDR2 SVGAGI. CDR3 in amino acids: CASSYSGPDTQYF. The CDR3 bases are TGTGCCAGCAGTTACTCGGGACCGGATACGCAGTATTTT.

The chain employs TRBV5-6 and TRBJ1-5; weak D call: TRBD1 (5 bases). The length of the CDR3 is 14 residues. Trimming stripped 0 bases from V and 3 bases from J, with 7 bases between. The germline V gene encodes CDR1 SGHDT and CDR2 YYEEEE. CDR3 nucleotide sequence: TGTGCCAGCAGCTTGGGACAGAACAATCAGCCCCAGCATTTT. It specifies CASSLGQNNQPQHF.

This clone was picked up one time. V and J are TRBV13 and TRBJ1-3, with D maybe TRBD1 (5 bases). The CDR3 runs to 16 residues. The V gene lost 3 bases and the J gene lost 0 bases, with 12 bases spanning the gap. In germline, CDR1 is PRHDT, CDR2 FYEKMQ (reference sequence). CDR3: CASSLGWGGSGNTIYF. Written as DNA, the CDR3 is TGTGCCAGCAGCTTGGGATGGGGGGGCTCTGGAAACACCATATATTTT.

This sequence joins TRBV4-2 and TRBJ1-3, with 7 bases that match TRBD1. This CDR3 has 15 residues. The V segment lost 0 bases and the J segment 2 bases; nucleotides outside the gene matches: 1. Per germline, CDR1 LGHNA and CDR2 YNFKEQ. In DNA, the CDR3 is TGTGCCAGCAGCCAAGAAGGACAGGCTGGAAACACCATATATTTT. This sequence encodes CASSQEGQAGNTIYF.

CDR3 amino acids: CASSSGVSTEAFF. In nucleotides, the CDR3 is TGTGCCAGTAGTTCAGGGGTATCCACTGAAGCTTTCTTT. The chain has TRBV19 and TRBJ1-1, with D possibly matching TRBD1 (6 bases). The CDR3 covers 13 residues. The V gene lost 5 bases and the J gene lost 4 bases, with 11 bases spanning the gap. Germline V lookup: CDR1 LNHDA, CDR2 SQIVND (reference sequence).

V gene TRBV5-1 combines with J gene TRBJ2-2, with D possibly matching TRBD1 (8 bases). The ends were cut back, 4 bases at V and 6 bases at J, with 25 bases in the middle. The CDR3 is 18 amino acids. Germline V lookup: CDR1 SGHRS, CDR2 YFSETQ. The CDR3 region has the DNA TGCGCCAGCAGCCCCAGACTACAGGGGGGGTACGAGGCCGGGGAGCTGTTTTTT. Protein: CASSPRLQGGYEAGELFF.

Only one count was recorded for this clone. The chain joins TRBV9 to TRBJ2-7; 10 bases fit TRBD1. This CDR3 is 13 amino acids long. The V and J ends lost 8 bases and 6 bases, in that order; junction bases with no gene match: 8. Germline V gene lookup returns CDR1 SGDLS and CDR2 YYNGEE. In DNA, the CDR3 is TGTGCCAGTTCTGAGACAGGGGGCCGCGAGCAGTACTTC. Its translation: CASSETGGREQYF.